The T cell receptor beta chain under discussion was sequenced for a study of blood T cell repertoires in COVID-19. The wider study: PBMCs, B-cell-depleted T cells, or T cells were the source of the cDNA or gDNA that made up the material.

TCRdb keeps only in-frame clones here, not all; method: immunoSEQ multiplex PCR. The table lists more than 150,000 clones, 75% to 85% of them singletons. The sample consisted of peripheral blood. The receptor's source is a man in his sixties with acute or convalescent COVID-19.

In DNA, the CDR3 is TGTGCCATCAGCCCCGGGATTAACACCGGGGAGCTGTTTTTT. Amino acids: CAISPGINTGELFF. The gene calls are TRBV10-3 and TRBJ2-2; TRBD2 might be the D (5 bases). This CDR3 contains 14 residues. CDR1 and CDR2 from the germline V gene are ENHRY and SYGVKD. The ends were cut back, 6 bases at V and 2 bases at J, with 10 bases in the middle.